These 11 T cell receptor beta chains were sequenced from one sample in a study of blood T cell repertoires in COVID-19. TCRdb's table, derived via immunoSEQ multiplex PCR, lists solely in-frame clones and lacks some. The table shows under 200,000 clones, with about four fifths occurring only once. Sequencing input: PBMCs or T cells enriched from blood (not recorded which). These receptors were collected from a woman aged 25 to 39 who had been exposed to COVID-19.

This chain uses TRBV29-1 with TRBJ1-5; D is unclear. The V end lost 5 bases, the J end lost 5 bases, and 13 bases lay between the germline ends. Germline V gene lookup returns CDR1 SQVTM and CDR2 ANQGSEA. The CDR3 runs 13 residues. The CDR3 is CSVQAGSHQPQHF. In DNA form, the CDR3 reads TGCAGCGTTCAGGCGGGGTCCCATCAGCCCCAGCATTTT.

This clone appeared a single time. The rearrangement uses TRBV6-2 or TRBV6-3 and TRBJ2-1; D ambiguous. V lost 0 bases, J lost 5 bases, and 8 bases lay in between. Germline V gives CDR1 MNHEY, CDR2 SVGEGT. The CDR3 loop spans 14 amino acids. In nucleotides, the CDR3 is TGTGCCAGCAGTTACTCGAGTCAAGACAATGAGCAGTTCTTC. This codes for CASSYSSQDNEQFF.

The chain links TRBV4-3 to TRBJ1-2; D unclear. Germline CDR1 and CDR2: LGHNA and YSLEER. The CDR3 has 13 residues. The V gene lost 1 base and the J gene lost 5 bases, with 8 bases spanning the gap. The CDR3 spells CASSQGGVYGYTF. The CDR3 coding sequence is TGCGCCAGCAGCCAAGGCGGGGTTTATGGCTACACCTTC.

This chain links TRBV12-3 or TRBV12-4 with TRBJ1-1; no firm D call. The CDR3 runs 12 residues. Between the trimmed V and J ends, which lost 7 bases and 5 bases, there was a span of 11 bases. In DNA, the CDR3 is TGTGCCAGCACCAACGGAGGGACTGAAGCTTTCTTT. Its translation is CASTNGGTEAFF.

This clone showed up just a few times. This chain joins TRBV12-5 and TRBJ1-1, with a tentative D call TRBD1 (5 bases). The V end was cut by 7 bases, the J end by 1 base, with 16 bases between. The CDR3 extends over 15 amino acids. CDR1 is LGHNT, CDR2 FRNRAP, per germline. Here the CDR3 reads CASAFRAIKNTEAFF. In nucleotides, the CDR3 is TGTGCTAGTGCTTTCAGGGCCATTAAGAACACTGAAGCTTTCTTT.

This chain links TRBV20-1 with TRBJ2-5, with D maybe TRBD1 (5 bases). The V and J ends lost 0 bases and 13 bases respectively, with 12 bases between them. From germline, CDR1 is DFQATT and CDR2 SNEGSKA (reference sequence). The CDR3 runs 11 residues. The CDR3 nucleotides are TGCAGTGCTAGAGACCGGTTGACAGTGTACTTC. It codes for CSARDRLTVYF.

This chain uses TRBV19 with TRBJ2-1; tentatively, D is TRBD2 (6 bases). V shed 6 bases and J shed 0 bases, with 9 bases lying between them. CDR1 is LNHDA and CDR2 is SQIVND in the germline V gene (reference sequence). This CDR3 is built from 14 residues. In DNA form, the CDR3 reads TGTGCCAGTAGGGCGGGGACCTCCTACAATGAGCAGTTCTTC. It yields the protein CASRAGTSYNEQFF.

The gene calls are TRBV5-5 and TRBJ1-3; D perhaps matches TRBD1 (5 bases). Germline V gene lookup returns CDR1 SGHKS and CDR2 YYEKEE (reference sequence). Trimming took off 6 bases at V and 0 bases at J, with 10 bases between the two ends. The CDR3 runs to 14 residues. The CDR3 DNA reads TGTGCCAGCACGACAGCCGGCTCTGGAAACACCATATATTTT. This codes for CASTTAGSGNTIYF.

The chain joins TRBV6-5 to TRBJ1-5, with TRBD1 identical over 12 bases. The germline CDR1 and CDR2 sequences are MNHEY and SVGAGI. The CDR3 spans 15 residues. V shed 6 bases and J 6 bases; nucleotides not matched to a gene: 6. The CDR3 here is CASRPGQGAAQPQHF. The CDR3 DNA is TGTGCCAGCAGGCCGGGACAGGGGGCGGCTCAGCCCCAGCATTTT.

V is TRBV5-1 and J is TRBJ2-7; no firm D call. Germline V CDR1 and CDR2: SGHRS, YFSETQ. CDR3 length equals 14 residues. Trimming cost V 1 base and J 2 bases, with 10 bases left between them. The CDR3 DNA reads as TGCGCCAGCAGCTTGAAGGAGATTCCCTACGAGCAGTACTTC. Translated: CASSLKEIPYEQYF.

This sequence joins TRBV12-3 or TRBV12-4 and TRBJ1-1; no firm D call. The CDR3 sequence is 12 residues long. V shed 5 bases and J shed 11 bases, with 15 bases lying between them. CDR3 sequence reads: CASSHSNRWAFF. The DNA of the CDR3 is TGTGCCAGCAGTCACAGCAATAGGTGGGCTTTCTTT.